What follows are 15 T cell receptor beta chains derived from one specimen sequenced in a study of blood T cell repertoires in COVID-19. Data came from immunoSEQ multiplex PCR; TCRdb stores just in-frame clones and leaves some out. This table has a few hundred thousand clones, 80% to 90% appearing once. Sequencing input: PBMCs or T cells enriched from blood (not recorded which). All receptors derive from a man aged 35 to 55 who had recovered from COVID-19.

J is TRBJ2-7 and V is TRBV12-3 or TRBV12-4; TRBD2 aligns across 8 bases. The CDR3 loop spans 13 amino acids. V was clipped by 4 bases and J by 4 bases; unmatched bases: 3. For the CDR3, the DNA is TGTGCCAGCAGTTCGGCGGGGGGTTACGAGCAGTACTTC. It is translated as CASSSAGGYEQYF.

The chain recombines TRBV2 with TRBJ1-1; tentatively, D is TRBD1 (6 bases). V was trimmed by 4 bases and J by 3 bases, leaving 12 bases between them. CDR1 and CDR2 (germline): SNHLY, FYNNEI. The CDR3 spans 14 residues. In DNA form, the CDR3 reads TGTGCCAGCAGTGGCCTACAGGGTGACACTGAAGCTTTCTTT. It codes for CASSGLQGDTEAFF.

This rearrangement joins TRBV7-6 to TRBJ2-3; TRBD1 agrees at 7 bases. This CDR3 has 17 amino acids. V lost 5 bases, J lost 0 bases, and 11 bases stayed unmatched. CDR1 and CDR2 (germline): SGHVS, FNYEAQ. The CDR3 region has the DNA TGTGCCAGCAGCACACCTCTTGGACAGGCTAGCACAGATACGCAGTATTTT. Encoded protein: CASSTPLGQASTDTQYF.

This clone was observed a handful of times. The genes are TRBV10-1 and TRBJ1-6, with D maybe TRBD1 (5 bases). Trimming left V 6 bases short and J 7 bases short, with 13 bases between. The CDR3 contains 14 residues. Germline V CDR1 and CDR2: WNHNN, SYGVQD (reference sequence). The CDR3 region is CASRLDSGNSPLHF. CDR3 sequence (DNA): TGCGCCAGCAGGCTCGACTCAGGGAATTCACCCCTCCACTTT.

CDR3 in amino acids: CASSPLRGGSGANVLTF. Here the CDR3 DNA reads TGTGCCAGCAGCCCACTTAGGGGAGGGTCCGGGGCCAACGTCCTGACTTTC. The chain recombines TRBV7-7 with TRBJ2-6, with 7 positions matching TRBD2. CDR3 length: 17 amino acids. V lost 5 bases and J lost 4; bases outside the gene matches: 11. The V gene's germline CDR1 is SSHAT and CDR2 FNYEAQ (reference sequence).

The chain carries TRBV24-1 and TRBJ2-5, with 10 bases aligning to TRBD2. CDR3 length: 16 amino acids. V was clipped by 7 bases and J by 1 base; unmatched bases: 8. Germline V gene sequence: CDR1 KGHDR, CDR2 SFDVKD. The CDR3 nucleotides are TGTGCCACCAGCCGATGGAGCGGGGGGGGCCAAGAGACCCAGTACTTC. Translation: CATSRWSGGGQETQYF.

CDR3 loop: CASTHGGSEAFF. Written as DNA, the CDR3 is TGTGCCAGTACCCATGGCGGCAGTGAAGCTTTCTTT. V gene TRBV19 combines with J gene TRBJ1-1; no reliable D call. Trimming shortened V by 7 bases and J by 7 bases, and 13 bases separated the two germline ends. Germline V lookup: CDR1 LNHDA, CDR2 SQIVND (reference sequence). The CDR3 is 12 residues long. The full variable domain, in which reference TRBV19 and TRBJ1-1 provide the parts outside the CDR3, is DGGITQSPKYLFRKEGQNVTLSCEQNLNHDAMYWYRQDPGQGLRLIYYSQIVNDFQKGDIAEGYSVSREKKESFPLTVTSAQKNPTAFYLCASTHGGSEAFFGQGTRLTVV.

The V and J genes are TRBV19 and TRBJ1-2, with TRBD1 matching 9 bases. CDR1 and CDR2 from the germline V gene are LNHDA and SQIVND (reference sequence). This CDR3 is 14 amino acids long. The J segment lost 6 bases and the V segment lost 5 bases, leaving 7 bases of the junction unmatched. CDR3 sequence: CASSPLGQGHGYTF. For the CDR3, the DNA is TGTGCCAGTAGTCCCTTGGGACAGGGCCATGGCTACACCTTC.

The chain links TRBV7-9 to TRBJ1-1, with unresolved D. The germline V and J ends were trimmed by 5 bases and 5 bases, with 12 bases remaining between them. CDR3 length: 13 residues. From germline, CDR1 is SEHNR and CDR2 FQNEAQ (reference sequence). The CDR3 region is CASSPPEMTEAFF. CDR3 nucleotides: TGTGCCAGCAGCCCCCCCGAGATGACTGAAGCTTTCTTT.

The chain is built from TRBV7-3 and TRBJ2-1; D is possibly TRBD1 (6 bases). The CDR3 sequence is 16 residues long. Trimming took 0 bases from V and 3 from J, leaving 12 bases between them. CDR1 SGHTA and CDR2 FQGTGA come from the germline V gene. CDR3 coding DNA: TGTGCCAGCAGCTTAACGGGGACAAACCGCTACAATGAGCAGTTCTTC. It codes for CASSLTGTNRYNEQFF.

This clone was observed a single time. The chain couples TRBV27 to TRBJ1-1; D may be TRBD1 (6 bases). The germline CDR1 and CDR2 sequences are MNHEY and SMNVEV (reference sequence). This CDR3 contains 13 residues. V gave up 2 bases and J gave up 4 bases, with 8 bases separating them. The CDR3 nucleotides are TGTGCCAGCAGTTTAGGCAGGGGCACTGAAGCTTTCTTT. Residues: CASSLGRGTEAFF.

The rearrangement joins TRBV9 to TRBJ1-3, with D unclear. CDR1 and CDR2 from the germline V gene are SGDLS and YYNGEE. Between the trimmed V and J ends, which lost 4 bases and 2 bases, there was a span of 19 bases. CDR3 length: 17 residues. CDR3 residues: CASSLAGTTGAGNTIYF. As DNA, the CDR3 is TGTGCCAGCAGCCTTGCGGGAACCACCGGGGCTGGAAACACCATATATTTT.

J is TRBJ2-7 and V is TRBV5-1; 11 nucleotides match TRBD2. This CDR3 is built from 15 residues. Losses at the gene ends were 5 bases for V and 0 bases for J; bases not matched to a gene: 4. Germline V gives CDR1 SGHRS, CDR2 YFSETQ. CDR3 loop: CASRATSGSSYEQYF. In nucleotides, the CDR3 is TGCGCCAGCAGAGCCACTAGCGGGAGCTCCTACGAGCAGTACTTC.

The chain uses TRBV27 and TRBJ1-5; 12 bases are shared with TRBD1. Trimming at V came to 6 bases and at J to 2 bases, leaving 14 bases not matched to a gene. The CDR3 spans 19 residues. CDR1 and CDR2 (germline): MNHEY, SMNVEV (reference sequence). CDR3 DNA sequence: TGTGCCAGCAGCCAACACGGGGGACAGGGGGCTTCGGGCAATCAGCCCCAGCATTTT. Translation: CASSQHGGQGASGNQPQHF.

The rearrangement joins TRBV4-1 to TRBJ2-2; 9 bases are shared with TRBD1. The germline V gene has CDR1 MGHRA and CDR2 YSYEKL. The V gene end was trimmed by 1 base and the J gene end by 14 bases; junction bases not matched to a gene: 8. The CDR3 sequence is 14 residues long. The CDR3 nucleotides are TGCGCCAGCAGCCAAGGGGGGACAGGGTACATCCTGTTTTTT. Protein product: CASSQGGTGYILFF.